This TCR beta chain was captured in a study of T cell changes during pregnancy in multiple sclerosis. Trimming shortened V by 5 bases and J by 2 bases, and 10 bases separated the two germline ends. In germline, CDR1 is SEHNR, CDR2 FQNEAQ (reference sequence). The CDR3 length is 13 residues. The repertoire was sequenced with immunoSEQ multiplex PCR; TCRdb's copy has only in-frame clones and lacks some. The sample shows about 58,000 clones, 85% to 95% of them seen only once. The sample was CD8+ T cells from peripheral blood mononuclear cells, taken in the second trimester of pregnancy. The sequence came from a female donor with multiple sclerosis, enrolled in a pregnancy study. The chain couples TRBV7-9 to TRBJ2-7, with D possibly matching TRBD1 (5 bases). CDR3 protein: CASSLQVTYEQYF. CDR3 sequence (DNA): TGTGCCAGCAGCCTACAGGTTACCTACGAGCAGTACTTC. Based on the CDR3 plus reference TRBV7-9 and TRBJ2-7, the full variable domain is DTGVSQNPRHKITKRGQNVTFRCDPISEHNRLYWYRQTLGQGPEFLTYFQNEAQLEKSRLLSDRFSAERPKGSFSTLEIQRTEQGDSAMYLCASSLQVTYEQYFGPGTRLTVT.